The 16 T cell receptor beta chains below come from one sample, sequenced in a study of cytomegalovirus exposure and HLA in healthy donors. The table came from immunoSEQ multiplex PCR; TCRdb's copy has only in-frame clones and leaves some out. Among 100,000 to 150,000 clones listed, about 91% were seen once. The material sequenced was PBMCs. Receptors were obtained from a woman younger than 30 in good health and CMV-seronegative.

The chain carries TRBV11-2 and TRBJ2-2, with TRBD2 identical over 8 bases. The germline V gene has CDR1 SGHAT and CDR2 FQNNGV. V gave up 7 bases and J gave up 7 bases; unmatched junction bases: 14. The CDR3 spans 16 residues. CDR3 amino acids: CASTKLSTSGLGELFF. As DNA, the CDR3 is TGTGCCAGCACCAAGCTAAGTACTAGCGGACTCGGGGAGCTGTTTTTT.

V gene TRBV6-1 combines with J gene TRBJ2-7, with TRBD1 matching 9 bases. The CDR3 length is 13 residues. Germline CDR1 is MNHNS and CDR2 is SASEGT. Losses at the gene ends were 4 bases for V and 7 bases for J; bases not matched to a gene: 5. This CDR3 is CASSGGQGWEQYV. The CDR3 coding sequence is TGTGCCAGCAGTGGCGGACAGGGGTGGGAGCAGTACGTC.

This clone was seen only a few times. The identical CDR3 is also encoded by other nucleotide sequences in the sample. V is TRBV5-1 and J is TRBJ1-2; perhaps TRBD1 as D (5 bases). V lost 0 bases to trimming and J lost 8 bases, with 8 bases between them. Per the germline V gene, CDR1 is SGHRS and CDR2 is YFSETQ. This CDR3 contains 12 residues. In nucleotides, the CDR3 is TGCGCCAGCAGCTTGGCCGGGGGAGGCTACACCTTC. Its protein is CASSLAGGGYTF.

V usage is TRBV2 and J usage is TRBJ1-1; 7 nucleotides align to TRBD1. This CDR3 spans 15 amino acids. The V and J ends lost 6 bases and 1 base, in that order; junction bases with no gene match: 8. In germline, CDR1 is SNHLY, CDR2 FYNNEI. CDR3 bases: TGTGCCAGCAGGGACAGGACAGGACCGAACACTGAAGCTTTCTTT. The encoded protein is CASRDRTGPNTEAFF.

The chain employs TRBV6-5 and TRBJ2-2; 8 bases map to TRBD1. The V and J ends lost 10 bases and 1 base, in that order; junction bases with no gene match: 8. CDR3 length equals 15 residues. Germline assignment: CDR1 MNHEY and CDR2 SVGAGI. The CDR3 DNA is TGTGCCACCGCCCCCGGGACAGGGAACACCGGGGAGCTGTTTTTT. Its protein is CATAPGTGNTGELFF.

The J gene is TRBJ1-1, the V gene TRBV5-1; 8 bases align to TRBD1. The germline V gene encodes CDR1 SGHRS and CDR2 YFSETQ. Trimming at V came to 4 bases and at J to 5 bases, leaving 7 bases not matched to a gene. The CDR3 is 14 residues long. The CDR3 nucleotides are TGCGCCAGCAGCCCGGGGACAGGTGGGACTGAAGCTTTCTTT. Amino acid sequence: CASSPGTGGTEAFF.

V is TRBV30 and J is TRBJ2-2, with 10 bases matching TRBD1. V trimming: 3 bases; J trimming: 5 bases; junction bases outside the gene matches: 12. Germline V gives CDR1 GTSNPN, CDR2 SVGIG (reference sequence). The CDR3 has 17 residues. The CDR3 sequence: CAWSRDRGPAGTGELFF. CDR3 nucleotides: TGTGCCTGGAGCCGGGACAGGGGTCCCGCGGGTACCGGGGAGCTGTTTTTT.

The chain joins TRBV7-8 to TRBJ2-5; D unclear. The CDR3 runs to 13 residues. V was trimmed by 5 bases and J by 2 bases, leaving 9 bases between them. Germline V gene lookup returns CDR1 SGHVS and CDR2 FQNEAQ. CDR3 protein: CASSPVFQETQYF. The CDR3, as DNA: TGTGCCAGCAGCCCGGTATTTCAAGAGACCCAGTACTTC.

This rearrangement joins TRBV7-2 to TRBJ2-1; tentative D call: TRBD2 (6 bases). The V gene's germline CDR1 is SGHTA and CDR2 FQGNSA. The CDR3 sequence is 14 residues long. V dropped 7 bases and J dropped 6 bases, with 16 bases sitting between them. The CDR3: CASTSSLATNEQFF. The CDR3 nucleotides read TGTGCCAGCACCTCCAGCCTAGCGACCAATGAGCAGTTCTTC.

The chain couples TRBV18 to TRBJ2-5, with TRBD1 matching over 7 bases. CDR3 length: 14 amino acids. Per the germline V gene, CDR1 is KGHSH and CDR2 is LQKENI. The V segment lost 4 bases and the J segment 1 base; nucleotides outside the gene matches: 3. CDR3 in DNA: TGTGCCAGCTCACAGGGGACAGCCCAAGAGACCCAGTACTTC. Its protein product is CASSQGTAQETQYF.

The chain combines TRBV29-1 with TRBJ1-1; TRBD1 agrees at 9 bases. CDR3 length: 13 amino acids. Germline assignment: CDR1 SQVTM and CDR2 ANQGSEA. Unmatched junction bases numbered 10, after V lost 6 bases and J lost 8 bases. The CDR3 nucleotides read TGCAGCGTAAGGGGACAGGGAGAATCGGAAGCTTTCTTT. It specifies CSVRGQGESEAFF.

The rearrangement uses TRBV30 and TRBJ1-2; D possibly corresponds to TRBD1 (5 bases). The V and J ends lost 1 base and 2 bases respectively, with 11 bases between them. Germline V gene lookup returns CDR1 GTSNPN and CDR2 SVGIG (reference sequence). The CDR3 sequence is 14 residues long. CDR3 sequence (DNA): TGTGCCTGGAGTGAATCTGGGGCCAACTATGGCTACACCTTC. It specifies CAWSESGANYGYTF.

The chain carries TRBV6-5 and TRBJ1-1, with 9 bases lining up with TRBD1. Trimming cost V 0 bases and J 3 bases; bases outside gene matches: 2. The CDR3 runs to 15 residues. Germline V gene lookup returns CDR1 MNHEY and CDR2 SVGAGI. CDR3 nucleotides: TGTGCCAGCAGTTACTCCCGGACAGGGGACACTGAAGCTTTCTTT. Encoded protein: CASSYSRTGDTEAFF.

The gene calls are TRBV6-5 and TRBJ2-7; possibly TRBD1 for D (6 bases). V dropped 0 bases and J dropped 2 bases, with 14 bases sitting between them. CDR1 and CDR2 from the germline V gene are MNHEY and SVGAGI. The CDR3 covers 16 residues. CDR3 nucleotide sequence: TGTGCCAGCAGTTACTCACCCAACAGGGCCACCTACGAGCAGTACTTC. As protein: CASSYSPNRATYEQYF.

In this sample, this clone turned up a few times. The chain links TRBV11-2 to TRBJ1-1, with 8 bases fitting TRBD1. Trimming removed 5 bases from V and 0 bases from J; junction bases left unmatched: 8. CDR1 is SGHAT and CDR2 is FQNNGV in the germline V gene. CDR3 length equals 16 residues. For the CDR3, the DNA is TGTGCCAGCAGCATAGGACAGGGTAGGATGAACACTGAAGCTTTCTTT. This sequence encodes CASSIGQGRMNTEAFF.

J is TRBJ1-5 and V is TRBV6-1, with 12 bases lining up with TRBD1. Germline V gene sequence: CDR1 MNHNS, CDR2 SASEGT. The length of the CDR3 is 17 residues. The J segment lost 2 bases and the V segment lost 8 bases, leaving 10 bases of the junction unmatched. Here the CDR3 reads CASRGTGGSWGNQPQHF. DNA for the CDR3: TGTGCCAGCCGTGGGACAGGGGGCTCGTGGGGCAATCAGCCCCAGCATTTT.